This T cell receptor beta chain was recovered during a study of HIV-infected patients and healthy controls. Whole-study findings and limits: Compared with controls, mean Gini indices were significantly raised in HIV-infected repertoires, possibly indicating oligoclonality.

Around 450 ng RNA was reverse transcribed with alpha and beta constant-region primers. Using multiplexing indices, alpha and beta chain libraries were generated apart by chain-specific third strand synthesis. TCRdb re-derived calls from the 5' RACE reads in MiXCR, one entry per CDR3 protein. The sample lists about 24,000 distinct CDR3 sequences, about 8.7% occurring once. Between the trimmed V and J ends, which lost 5 bases and 2 bases, there was a span of 16 bases. The CDR3 runs 15 residues. Only a few counts were recorded for this clonotype. What it binds is not known. No cell fractionation was done, so the repertoire covers all unsorted peripheral blood T cells. An approximately 2.4 ml peripheral blood sample was taken for RNA.

This TCR derives from an adult in good health. J is TRBJ2-7 and V is TRBV12-3 or TRBV12-4; weak D call: TRBD2 (6 bases). Sequenced sample: blood. The CDR3 here is CASSPAGQVPYEQYF. CDR3 DNA: TGTGCCAGCAGTCCCGCGGGGCAGGTACCCTACGAGCAGTACTTC.